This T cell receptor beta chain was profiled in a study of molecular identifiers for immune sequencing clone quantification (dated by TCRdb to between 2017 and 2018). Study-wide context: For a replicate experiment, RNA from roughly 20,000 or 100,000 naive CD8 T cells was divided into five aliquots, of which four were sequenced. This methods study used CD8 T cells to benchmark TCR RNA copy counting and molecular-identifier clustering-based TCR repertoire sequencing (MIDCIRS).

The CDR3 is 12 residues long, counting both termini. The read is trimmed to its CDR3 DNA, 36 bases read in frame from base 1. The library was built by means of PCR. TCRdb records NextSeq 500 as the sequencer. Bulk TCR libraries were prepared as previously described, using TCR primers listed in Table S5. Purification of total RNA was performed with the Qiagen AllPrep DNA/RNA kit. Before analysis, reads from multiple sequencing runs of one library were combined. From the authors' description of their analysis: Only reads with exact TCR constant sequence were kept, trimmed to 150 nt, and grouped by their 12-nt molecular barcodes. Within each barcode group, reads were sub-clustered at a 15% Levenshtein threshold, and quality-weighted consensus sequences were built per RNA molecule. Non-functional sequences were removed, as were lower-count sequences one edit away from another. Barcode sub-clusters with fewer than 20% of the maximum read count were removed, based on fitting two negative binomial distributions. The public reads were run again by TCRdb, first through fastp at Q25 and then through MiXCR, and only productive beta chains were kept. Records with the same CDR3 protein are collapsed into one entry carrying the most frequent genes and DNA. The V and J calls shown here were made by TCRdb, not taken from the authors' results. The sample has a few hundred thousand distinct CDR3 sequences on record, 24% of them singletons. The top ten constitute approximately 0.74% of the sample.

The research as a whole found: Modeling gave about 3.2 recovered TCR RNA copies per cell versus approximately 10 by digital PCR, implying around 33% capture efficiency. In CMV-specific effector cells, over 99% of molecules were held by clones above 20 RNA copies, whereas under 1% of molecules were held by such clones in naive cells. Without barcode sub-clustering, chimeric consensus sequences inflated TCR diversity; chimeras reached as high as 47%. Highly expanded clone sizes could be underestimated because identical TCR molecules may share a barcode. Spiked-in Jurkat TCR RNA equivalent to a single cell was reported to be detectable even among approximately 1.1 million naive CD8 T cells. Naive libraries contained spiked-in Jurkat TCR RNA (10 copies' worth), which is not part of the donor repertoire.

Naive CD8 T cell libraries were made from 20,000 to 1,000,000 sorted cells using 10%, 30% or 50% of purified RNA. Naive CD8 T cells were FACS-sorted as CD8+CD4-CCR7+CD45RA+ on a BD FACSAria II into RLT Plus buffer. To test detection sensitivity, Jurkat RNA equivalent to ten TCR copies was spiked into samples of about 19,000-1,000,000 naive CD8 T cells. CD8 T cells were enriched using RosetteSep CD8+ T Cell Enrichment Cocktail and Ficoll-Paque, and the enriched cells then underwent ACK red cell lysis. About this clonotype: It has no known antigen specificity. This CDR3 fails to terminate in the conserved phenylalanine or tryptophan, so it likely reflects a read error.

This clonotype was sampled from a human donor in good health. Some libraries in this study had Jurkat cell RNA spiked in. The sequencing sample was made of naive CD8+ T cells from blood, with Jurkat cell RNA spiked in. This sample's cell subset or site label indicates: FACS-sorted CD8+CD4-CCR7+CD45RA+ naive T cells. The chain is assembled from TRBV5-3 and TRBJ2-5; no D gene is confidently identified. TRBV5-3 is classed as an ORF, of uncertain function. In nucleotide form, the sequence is TGTGCCAGCAGCTTAGGTGAAGAGACCCAGTACTCC. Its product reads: CASSLGEETQYS.